The 28 T cell receptor beta chains below come from one sample, sequenced in a study of blood T cell repertoires in COVID-19. Sequencing used immunoSEQ multiplex PCR; TCRdb keeps in-frame clones, though not all of them. The sample shows about 150,000 clones, around nine tenths of them seen only once. The sequencing input was peripheral blood. Receptors originate from a human donor in a cohort sampled during active COVID-19.

This chain connects TRBV2 to TRBJ1-1; D perhaps matches TRBD1 (5 bases). The CDR3 is 13 residues long. Germline V gene lookup returns CDR1 SNHLY and CDR2 FYNNEI. V was pared by 8 bases and J by 6 bases, with 16 bases between. CDR3 sequence reads: CASSVQGYSEAFF. DNA of the CDR3: TGTGCCAGCTCTGTGCAGGGCTATTCTGAAGCTTTCTTT.

This chain joins TRBV7-9 and TRBJ2-5, with a possible D match to TRBD1 (5 bases). Germline CDR1 reads SEHNR; CDR2 reads FQNEAQ (reference sequence). The CDR3 covers 15 residues. V gave up 5 bases and J gave up 4 bases, with 17 bases separating them. The CDR3 DNA reads as TGTGCCAGCAGCCTACCCCAGGGTCTCAGAGAGACCCAGTACTTC. Translated: CASSLPQGLRETQYF.

The chain has TRBV5-1 and TRBJ2-6, with TRBD1 matching over 7 bases. This CDR3 is 16 amino acids long. CDR1 SGHRS and CDR2 YFSETQ come from the germline V gene. The J segment lost 0 bases and the V segment lost 3 bases, leaving 3 bases of the junction unmatched. The CDR3 loop reads CASSSQGDSGANVLTF. The CDR3 nucleotides are TGCGCCAGCAGCTCCCAGGGGGACTCTGGGGCCAACGTCCTGACTTTC.

The rearrangement uses TRBV6-8 and TRBJ1-4; maybe TRBD1 (6 bases). From germline, CDR1 is MNHGY and CDR2 SAAAGT. The CDR3 has 15 amino acids. V gave up 5 bases and J gave up 3 bases, with 13 bases separating them. The CDR3 spells CASSTRTASNEKLFF. CDR3 nucleotides: TGTGCCAGCAGTACTCGGACAGCGTCTAATGAAAAACTGTTTTTT.

V gene TRBV9 combines with J gene TRBJ2-1; the match to TRBD1 covers 7 bases. Germline CDR1 reads SGDLS; CDR2 reads YYNGEE. J was trimmed by 6 bases and V by 3 bases; bases with no gene match: 3. The CDR3 loop spans 13 amino acids. The CDR3 protein is CASSDRGPNEQFF. The DNA of the CDR3 is TGTGCCAGCAGCGATAGGGGGCCCAATGAGCAGTTCTTC.

The rearrangement uses TRBV5-5 and TRBJ2-7, with D unresolved. Per the germline V gene, CDR1 is SGHKS and CDR2 is YYEKEE (reference sequence). The length of the CDR3 is 13 residues. V was cut by 1 base and J by 2 bases, with 7 bases left in between. This chain's CDR3 is CASSLPLTYEQYF. In DNA, the CDR3 is TGTGCCAGCAGCTTGCCCTTAACCTACGAGCAGTACTTC.

The CDR3 DNA reads TGTGCCAGAAGCCCCCGGACCGGAGAGGAGGTAGATACGCAGTATTTT. Its translation: CARSPRTGEEVDTQYF. The rearrangement uses TRBV5-3 and TRBJ2-3, with a weak D call TRBD2 (5 bases). TRBV5-3 is an open reading frame, and its role is uncertain. The ends were cut back, 4 bases at V and 5 bases at J, with 20 bases in the middle. CDR3 length: 16 amino acids.

The V call is TRBV2, the J call TRBJ1-5; 9 bases agree with TRBD1. V lost 5 bases, J lost 7 bases, and 9 bases stayed unmatched. Looked up from germline, CDR1 is SNHLY and CDR2 is FYNNEI. The CDR3 consists of 15 residues. The CDR3: CASSTQGTGFQPQHF. The CDR3 DNA sequence: TGTGCCAGCAGTACTCAGGGGACAGGGTTCCAGCCCCAGCATTTT.

V and J are TRBV4-1 and TRBJ1-1; D perhaps matches TRBD1 (5 bases). The CDR3 totals 13 residues. CDR1 and CDR2 (germline): MGHRA, YSYEKL. Deletions cut 4 bases from V and 2 bases from J, with 8 bases between. The CDR3: CASSRTGNTEAFF. The CDR3 DNA is TGCGCCAGCAGCCGTACAGGTAACACTGAAGCTTTCTTT.

This chain connects TRBV6-5 to TRBJ2-5, with a possible D match to TRBD2 (6 bases). Germline assignment: CDR1 MNHEY and CDR2 SVGAGI. The V end was cut by 6 bases, the J end by 2 bases, with 13 bases between. The CDR3 extends over 14 amino acids. CDR3 coding DNA: TGTGCCAGCAGGTCCGGGACTCGTCAAGAGACCCAGTACTTC. Protein sequence: CASRSGTRQETQYF.

The gene calls are TRBV6-5 and TRBJ2-2; D is undetermined. Germline CDR1 reads MNHEY; CDR2 reads SVGAGI. This CDR3 region has 16 residues. Trimming cost V 1 base and J 2 bases, with 11 bases left between them. This CDR3 reads CASSYFGWRNTGELFF. The CDR3 bases are TGTGCCAGCAGTTACTTTGGATGGAGAAACACCGGGGAGCTGTTTTTT.

The chain links TRBV7-7 to TRBJ2-3; TRBD1 is a possible D gene (7 bases). This CDR3 region has 13 residues. V lost 3 bases and J lost 8, with 12 bases in between. Germline CDR1 reads SSHAT; CDR2 reads FNYEAQ (reference sequence). The CDR3 protein is CASSLPGGGTQYF. CDR3 DNA sequence: TGTGCCAGCAGCTTGCCAGGGGGAGGTACGCAGTATTTT.

The gene calls are TRBV5-4 and TRBJ1-3, with D perhaps matching TRBD1 (5 bases). V was clipped by 2 bases and J by 7 bases, with 10 bases between them. CDR1 is SGHNT, CDR2 YYREEE, per germline (reference sequence). This CDR3 spans 13 amino acids. CDR3 nucleotide sequence: TGTGCCAGCAGCTTACCCCAGGGTAACACCATATATTTT. Translated, it gives CASSLPQGNTIYF. The full variable domain, its missing parts supplied by reference TRBV5-4 and TRBJ1-3, is ETGVTQSPTHLIKTRGQQVTLRCSSQSGHNTVSWYQQALGQGPQFIFQYYREEENGRGNFPPRFSGLQFPNYSSELNVNALELDDSALYLCASSLPQGNTIYFGEGSWLTVV.

The rearrangement joins TRBV5-1 to TRBJ2-7, with a weak D call TRBD2 (5 bases). The ends were cut back, 4 bases at V and 7 bases at J, with 12 bases in the middle. The CDR3 spans 12 residues. Germline CDR1 SGHRS, CDR2 YFSETQ. The CDR3 nucleotides read TGCGCCAGCAGCCGGGGTGGCGGGGAGCAGTACTTC. Its translation is CASSRGGGEQYF. Looking up the rest from reference TRBV5-1 and TRBJ2-7 gives the full variable domain: KAGVTQTPRYLIKTRGQQVTLSCSPISGHRSVSWYQQTPGQGLQFLFEYFSETQRNKGNFPGRFSGRQFSNSRSEMNVSTLELGDSALYLCASSRGGGEQYFGPGTRLTVT.

J is TRBJ1-2 and V is TRBV10-3; TRBD1 matches 7 bases. CDR3 size: 13 residues. CDR1 ENHRY and CDR2 SYGVKD come from the germline V gene. The ends lost 6 bases at V and 7 bases at J; junction bases unmatched: 8. The CDR3 region is CAIRVDRESGYTF. Here the CDR3 DNA reads TGTGCCATCAGGGTCGACAGGGAAAGTGGCTACACCTTC.

The rearrangement uses TRBV7-2 and TRBJ2-3, with 10 nucleotides matching TRBD2. This CDR3 region has 14 residues. Per germline, CDR1 SGHTA and CDR2 FQGNSA. V gave up 5 bases and J gave up 7 bases; unmatched junction bases: 6. For the CDR3, the DNA is TGTGCCAGCAGCGAGCGGGGGGGCCCCCATACGCAGTATTTT. Encoded protein: CASSERGGPHTQYF.

This sequence joins TRBV19 and TRBJ1-1; tentative D call: TRBD1 (6 bases). Trimming left V 7 bases short and J 4 bases short, with 19 bases between. The CDR3 has 15 amino acids. Germline assignment: CDR1 LNHDA and CDR2 SQIVND (reference sequence). The CDR3 nucleotides are TGTGCCAGTAAATTGACTGTCGCAGGGGCCACTGAAGCTTTCTTT. It codes for CASKLTVAGATEAFF.

There are a few counts of this clone. This chain uses TRBV5-8 with TRBJ1-2; D not resolved. CDR3 length: 14 amino acids. Germline CDR1 reads SGHTS; CDR2 reads YDEGEE. With 0 bases removed from V and 0 bases from J, the gap between germline ends came to 6 bases. CDR3 DNA: TGTGCCAGCAGCTTGGTTCACTCTAACTATGGCTACACCTTC. Translation gives CASSLVHSNYGYTF.

The V and J genes are TRBV7-2 and TRBJ2-3, with 12 bases matching TRBD1. With 1 base clipped from V and 6 bases from J, the junction kept 5 bases outside the gene matches. Germline values: CDR1 SGHTA, CDR2 FQGNSA. This CDR3 is 16 amino acids long. CDR3 loop: CASSLGGTGGLDTQYF. The CDR3 DNA is TGTGCCAGCAGCTTAGGGGGGACAGGGGGCTTGGATACGCAGTATTTT.

The chain combines TRBV19 with TRBJ1-2; D is unclear. The CDR3 extends over 14 amino acids. Germline lookup yields CDR1 LNHDA and CDR2 SQIVND (reference sequence). V dropped 6 bases and J dropped 4 bases, with 15 bases sitting between them. The CDR3 DNA is TGTGCCAGTAGCCTAGCGTCGCAGCTCTATGGCTACACCTTC. The encoded protein is CASSLASQLYGYTF.

The genes are TRBV7-6 and TRBJ2-2; D is uncertain. The CDR3 extends over 16 amino acids. In germline, CDR1 is SGHVS, CDR2 FNYEAQ. V was clipped by 1 base and J by 4 bases, with 13 bases between them. This chain's CDR3 is CASSLVFGYPTGELFF. The CDR3 coding sequence is TGTGCCAGCAGCTTAGTTTTCGGGTATCCCACCGGGGAGCTGTTTTTT.

The rearrangement joins TRBV7-8 to TRBJ1-4; 7 bases line up with TRBD1. The CDR3 length is 15 residues. CDR1 is SGHVS and CDR2 is FQNEAQ in the germline V gene. With 4 bases clipped from V and 8 bases from J, the junction kept 10 bases outside the gene matches. CDR3 sequence: CASSSALTGREKLFF. The DNA of the CDR3 is TGTGCCAGCAGCTCTGCCCTGACAGGGCGGGAAAAACTGTTTTTT. Full variable domain (outside the CDR3, taken from reference TRBV7-8 and TRBJ1-4): GAGVSQSPRYKVAKRGQDVALRCDPISGHVSLFWYQQALGQGPEFLTYFQNEAQLDKSGLPSDRFFAERPEGSVSTLKIQRTQQEDSAVYLCASSSALTGREKLFFGSGTQLSVL.

The V and J genes are TRBV18 and TRBJ1-2, with D unresolved. V lost 0 bases and J lost 4, with 6 bases in between. This CDR3 contains 13 residues. The germline V gene encodes CDR1 KGHSH and CDR2 LQKENI. Here the CDR3 DNA reads TGTGCCAGCTCACCACCGGGCAGCTATGGCTACACCTTC. This codes for CASSPPGSYGYTF.

V is TRBV5-1 and J is TRBJ2-5; possibly TRBD1 for D (6 bases). The V end was cut by 4 bases, the J end by 4 bases, with 14 bases between. CDR1 SGHRS and CDR2 YFSETQ come from the germline V gene. This CDR3 has 14 residues. This CDR3 is CASSPGVGRETQYF. Here the CDR3 DNA reads TGCGCCAGCAGCCCAGGGGTGGGTCGAGAGACCCAGTACTTC.

The rearrangement uses TRBV12-5 and TRBJ1-2; a possible D gene is TRBD1 (5 bases). V lost 3 bases and J 5 bases, leaving 16 bases between the germline ends. The CDR3 covers 15 residues. In germline, CDR1 is LGHNT, CDR2 FRNRAP. The CDR3 bases are TGTGCTAGTGGTTTTGTGTGGGGCTTAGAATATGGCTACACCTTC. Protein: CASGFVWGLEYGYTF.

The chain is built from TRBV12-3 or TRBV12-4 and TRBJ2-5; unclear D gene. V was clipped by 2 bases and J by 3 bases, with 7 bases between them. This CDR3 spans 13 amino acids. Here the CDR3 reads CASSLLSEETQYF. CDR3 bases: TGTGCCAGCAGTTTACTGTCCGAAGAGACCCAGTACTTC.

V usage is TRBV2 and J usage is TRBJ2-5; 7 positions match TRBD2. Germline CDR1 is SNHLY and CDR2 is FYNNEI. V trimming: 5 bases; J trimming: 0 bases; junction bases outside the gene matches: 3. The CDR3 length is 14 residues. The CDR3 nucleotides are TGTGCCAGCAGTTTCCTAGCGGACCAAGAGACCCAGTACTTC. This sequence encodes CASSFLADQETQYF. Full variable domain (outside the CDR3, taken from reference TRBV2 and TRBJ2-5): EPEVTQTPSHQVTQMGQEVILRCVPISNHLYFYWYRQILGQKVEFLVSFYNNEISEKSEIFDDQFSVERPDGSNFTLKIRSTKLEDSAMYFCASSFLADQETQYFGPGTRLLVL.

With respect to this clone: This specimen includes other DNA sequences encoding the same CDR3. The CDR3, as DNA: TGTGCCAGCAGCCAAGGACGGGATCAGCCCCAGCATTTT. Translating it yields CASSQGRDQPQHF. The chain links TRBV3-1 (or the pseudogene TRBV3-2) to TRBJ1-5; no clear D gene. V was shortened by 1 base and J by 5 bases, with 6 bases between the two germline ends. Germline V CDR1 and CDR2: LGHDT, YNNKEL (reference sequence). This CDR3 region has 13 residues.